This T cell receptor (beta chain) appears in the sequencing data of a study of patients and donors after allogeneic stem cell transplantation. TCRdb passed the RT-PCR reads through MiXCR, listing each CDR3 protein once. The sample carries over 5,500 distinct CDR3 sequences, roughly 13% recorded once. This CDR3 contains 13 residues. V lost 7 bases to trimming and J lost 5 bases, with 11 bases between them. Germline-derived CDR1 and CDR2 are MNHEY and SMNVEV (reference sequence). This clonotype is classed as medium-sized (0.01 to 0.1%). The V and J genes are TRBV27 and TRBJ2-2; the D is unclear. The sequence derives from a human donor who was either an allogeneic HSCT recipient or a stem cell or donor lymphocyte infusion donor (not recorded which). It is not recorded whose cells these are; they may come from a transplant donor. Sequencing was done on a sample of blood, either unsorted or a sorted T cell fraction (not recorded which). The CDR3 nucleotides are TGTGCCAGCACCATGTGGGGAACCGGGGAGCTGTTTTTT. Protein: CASTMWGTGELFF.